This TCR beta chain stems from a study of T cells after yellow fever vaccination (dated 2019 in TCRdb). In terms of the full investigation: The SMART-Seq v4 Ultra Low Input RNA kit was used to prepare libraries from fractions with low cell numbers. Blood was drawn at multiple timepoints before and after primary and secondary immunization, with bulk PBMC replicates and cell subsets isolated. To track T-cell clones before and after primary and booster YFV17D yellow fever vaccination, bulk TCR alpha and beta repertoires were sequenced longitudinally. Two healthy male donors, one aged 18 to 30 and one aged 30 to 39 years, were included in the cohort. What the research found in general, with its limitations: The secondary T-cell response was found to be weaker but faster than the primary response, with a peak reached on day 5 rather than on day 15. Most clones expanded after primary vaccination (almost 97% of CD4 and 70% to 90% of CD8) were re-detected after the booster, suggesting that broad memory maintenance occurred. Because only a couple of donors were included in the study, the extent to which the findings can be generalized is limited. Computational filtering was needed because FACS-sorted repertoires could contain abundant contaminating clonotypes from the bulk population. A small share of clonotypes occurred in both CD4 and CD8 compartments, likely arising from convergent recombination.

Sequencing took place on an Illumina NovaSeq 6000. TCR cDNA was synthesized by 5'RACE template switching, which introduced a universal primer site and unique molecular identifiers. Priming for cDNA synthesis came from both the TCR alpha and TCR beta constant segments. Library amplification used two PCR steps, and the second PCR step added sample barcodes and sequencing adapters. Sequencing of libraries was performed on Illumina HiSeq 2500 (2x100 bp) or NovaSeq (2x150 bp). The study's processing was this. Reads were demultiplexed and collapsed into UMI consensus sequences with MIGEC, and V(D)J alignment was performed with MiXCR. Using edgeR on replicate PBMC samples, clonotypes were called vaccine-responding if FDR was below 0.01 and the log2 fold change was above 5 up to day 15. Each bulk clonotype was labeled CD4 or CD8 based on which sequenced repertoire, CD4 or CD8, contained the clonotype at higher abundance. Using fastp at Q25 and MiXCR, TCRdb reprocessed the public reads and kept productive beta chains. Every CDR3 protein is listed once, alongside the most common genes and DNA of its rows. The V and J calls, along with clone size, are taken from TCRdb and not from the paper's own processing. The sample table lists around 300,000 distinct CDR3 sequences, 4.1% of them with a count of one. Just under 25% of the sample is taken by the ten largest.

The sample's treatment or condition label, in plain terms: live attenuated yellow fever vaccine strain. At each blood-draw timepoint, two biological replicates of bulk PBMCs were obtained. PBMCs were isolated from peripheral blood using a standard Ficoll-Paque protocol. RNA was extracted with TriZol from bulk PBMCs, CD4 and CD8 fractions, and dextramer-positive and dextramer-negative fractions. The germline V gene (reference sequence) gives CDR1 as SGHNT and CDR2 as YYREEE. The trim is 4 bases for V and 4 bases for J, with a gap of 14 bases between the germline ends. The CDR3, cysteine through phenylalanine, is 14 amino acids long. CDR3 DNA only is kept here, 42 bases in frame from base 1. This clonotype came up many times. Which antigen it targets is not known. Base qualities are missing; no much larger clone stands one base away.

The sequence derives from a man younger than 30 who received the YFV17D yellow fever vaccine. The sample consisted of PBMCs, taken 5 days after the yellow fever booster vaccination. The rearranged segments are TRBV5-4 and TRBJ2-5; a weak D assignment points to TRBD1 (6 bases agree). The DNA sequence is given as TGTGCCAGCAGCACATGGGGCAGGGGAGAGACCCAGTACTTC. It translates as CASSTWGRGETQYF.